These T cell receptor beta chains were read from a single sample in a study of blood T cell repertoires in COVID-19. Repertoires were generated with immunoSEQ multiplex PCR, while TCRdb's copy carries only in-frame clones and drops some. The repertoire holds fewer than 95,000 clones, with 85% to 90% as singletons. Sequencing was done on a sample of peripheral blood. These receptors all come from a woman aged 80 or over with acute or convalescent COVID-19. The CDR3 runs from the conserved cysteine through the conserved F or W. A D gene is named only where the DNA matches it firmly. Clone size is given for some rows only: seen once, a few or many times, or a class if the clone is expanded.

DNA	CDR3	D	V	size	J
TGCGCCAGCAGCCGTGGCCCCCAAGAGACCCAGTACTTC	CASSRGPQETQYF	-	TRBV5-1	-	TRBJ2-5
TGTGCCAGCAGCCAAGACCCAGCGAGTAGCTCCTACGAGCAGTACTTC	CASSQDPASSSYEQYF	-	TRBV3-1/TRBV3-2	-	TRBJ2-7
TGTGCCAGCAGCCTAACGGAGGGGTTGAATTCCTACAATGAGCAGTTCTTC	CASSLTEGLNSYNEQFF	-	TRBV4-2	-	TRBJ2-1
TGTGCCAGCAGCCAAGGTGGGGATAGCGGGAAAAGGGAGACCCAGTACTTC	CASSQGGDSGKRETQYF	TRBD2	TRBV4-2	-	TRBJ2-5
TGTGCCAGCAGCCAATGCGGGAGGAACACTGAAGCTTTCTTT	CASSQCGRNTEAFF	-	TRBV3-1/TRBV3-2	-	TRBJ1-1
TGTGCCAGCAGTTACAGGGAAGGTTTGGCCGGGGAGCTGTTTTTT	CASSYREGLAGELFF	-	TRBV2	-	TRBJ2-2
TGTGCCAGCAGTGCGACAGGGAACACTGAAGCTTTCTTT	CASSATGNTEAFF	-	TRBV2	-	TRBJ1-1
TGTGCCAGCAGCTCCGTAGGGCGGGGGGACACCGGGGAGCTGTTTTTT	CASSSVGRGDTGELFF	TRBD2	TRBV5-4	once	TRBJ2-2
TGTGCCAGTAGGGAGACAGGGAGGTTCCACGAGCAGTACTTC	CASRETGRFHEQYF	-	TRBV19	few	TRBJ2-7
TGTGCCATCAGTGAATCCTCAGATACGCAGTATTTT	CAISESSDTQYF	-	TRBV10-3	once	TRBJ2-3
TGCGCCAGCAGCTTGGACCTCCCCATCGGGGGCACTGAAGCTTTCTTT	CASSLDLPIGGTEAFF	-	TRBV5-1	-	TRBJ1-1
TGCGCCAGCAGCTCTCGGGTAGGGGGCCAAGAGACCCAGTACTTC	CASSSRVGGQETQYF	-	TRBV5-1	few	TRBJ2-5
TGTGCCAGCAGCGGACAGGGGCGCGGGGAAAAACTGTTTTTT	CASSGQGRGEKLFF	TRBD1	TRBV9	-	TRBJ1-4
TGCGCCAGCAGTAGACAGGGGGCGAGTAATTCACCCCTCCACTTT	CASSRQGASNSPLHF	TRBD1	TRBV4-3	-	TRBJ1-6
TGTGCCAGCAGCGGGAGTGGGACAAACTCTGGAAACACCATATATTTT	CASSGSGTNSGNTIYF	-	TRBV7-2	-	TRBJ1-3
TGTGCCAGCAGCTTAGCGGGAGGCACTAATGAAAAACTGTTTTTT	CASSLAGGTNEKLFF	-	TRBV7-2	-	TRBJ1-4
TGTGCCAGCAGCCGGACAGGGGGGGCCTACGAGCAGTACTTC	CASSRTGGAYEQYF	TRBD1	TRBV11-1	-	TRBJ2-7
TGTGCCAGCAGCCCAAGTTTTCAGGGGGCGAAGATGAACACTGAAGCTTTCTTT	CASSPSFQGAKMNTEAFF	TRBD1	TRBV9	-	TRBJ1-1
TGTGCCAGCAGCTCAAGGACAGGGGGCTACACTGAAGCTTTCTTT	CASSSRTGGYTEAFF	TRBD1	TRBV11-2	-	TRBJ1-1
TGTGCCAGCAGCCAGTGGTTGGGGGCGCGAAACACCGGGGAGCTGTTTTTT	CASSQWLGARNTGELFF	-	TRBV5-6	once	TRBJ2-2
TGTGCCAGCGACCTTCTGCCTAGCGGACCATACGAGCAGTACTTC	CASDLLPSGPYEQYF	TRBD2	TRBV6-6	-	TRBJ2-7
TGTGCCAGCTCACGGGACAGGGAAGGCTACACCTTC	CASSRDREGYTF	TRBD1	TRBV18	once	TRBJ1-2
TGTGCCAGCAGCCAAGATCAAAGGGGAAGGGATGAGCAGTTCTTC	CASSQDQRGRDEQFF	-	TRBV3-1/TRBV3-2	few	TRBJ2-1
TGTGCCAGCAGTTTGAAGACTAGCGGGATTTATGAGCAGTTCTTC	CASSLKTSGIYEQFF	TRBD2	TRBV28	-	TRBJ2-1
TGTGCCAGCAGCCAGGGACTAGCGGGGGGGCTGGAGACCCAGTACTTC	CASSQGLAGGLETQYF	TRBD2	TRBV5-4	-	TRBJ2-5
TGTGCCAGCAGCTCCCGACAGGTTCGAAGCTCTGGAAACACCATATATTTT	CASSSRQVRSSGNTIYF	-	TRBV7-8	-	TRBJ1-3
TGTGCCAGCAGATCCGGACAGATCTATGGCTACACCTTC	CASRSGQIYGYTF	-	TRBV6-5	-	TRBJ1-2
TGTGCCAGCAGACACAGCGGGAGGATCTACAATGAGCAGTTCTTC	CASRHSGRIYNEQFF	TRBD2	TRBV7-8	-	TRBJ2-1
TGCGCCAGCAGCTTGTCAGGGGATAGCACAGATACGCAGTATTTT	CASSLSGDSTDTQYF	-	TRBV5-1	-	TRBJ2-3